Below, one T cell receptor beta chain is given with its context. This sample stems from a study of lymphopenia after photon versus proton radiotherapy. Sequencing used immunoSEQ multiplex PCR; TCRdb keeps in-frame clones, though not all of them. In the table there are 160,000 or so clones, approximately 90% of which are singletons. This clonotype was sampled from a man aged 50-59 years with gastric cancer. Sequencing was performed on peripheral blood, taken from a patient treated with photon-based radiotherapy.

Here the CDR3 DNA reads TGTGCCAGCAGCAAGGGTTGGGTCTACAATGAGCAGTTCTTC. It yields the protein CASSKGWVYNEQFF. The rearrangement joins TRBV21-1 to TRBJ2-1. TRBV21-1 is labeled a pseudogene. CDR3 size: 14 residues.